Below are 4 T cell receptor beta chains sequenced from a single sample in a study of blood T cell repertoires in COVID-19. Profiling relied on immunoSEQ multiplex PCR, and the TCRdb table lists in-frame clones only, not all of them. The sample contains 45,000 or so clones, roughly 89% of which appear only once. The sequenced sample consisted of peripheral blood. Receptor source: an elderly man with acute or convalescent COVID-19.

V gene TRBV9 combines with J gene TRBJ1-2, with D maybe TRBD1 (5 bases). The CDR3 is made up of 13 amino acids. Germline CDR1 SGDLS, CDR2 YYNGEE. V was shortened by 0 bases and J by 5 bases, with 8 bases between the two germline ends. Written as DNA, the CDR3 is TGTGCCAGCAGCGTAGACGGGGGGTATGGCTACACCTTC. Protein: CASSVDGGYGYTF.

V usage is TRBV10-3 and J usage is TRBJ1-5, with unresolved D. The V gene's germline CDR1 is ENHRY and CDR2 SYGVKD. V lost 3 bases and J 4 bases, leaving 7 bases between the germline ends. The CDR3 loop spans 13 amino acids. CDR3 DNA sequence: TGTGCCATCAGTGACCCGGGGAATCAGCCCCAGCATTTT. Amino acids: CAISDPGNQPQHF.

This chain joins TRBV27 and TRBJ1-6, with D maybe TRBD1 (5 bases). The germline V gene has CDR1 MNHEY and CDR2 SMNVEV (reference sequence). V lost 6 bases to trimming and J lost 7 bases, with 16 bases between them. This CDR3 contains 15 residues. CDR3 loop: CASSDGGGSNSPLHF. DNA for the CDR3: TGTGCCAGCAGCGACGGGGGAGGGTCCAATTCACCCCTCCACTTT.

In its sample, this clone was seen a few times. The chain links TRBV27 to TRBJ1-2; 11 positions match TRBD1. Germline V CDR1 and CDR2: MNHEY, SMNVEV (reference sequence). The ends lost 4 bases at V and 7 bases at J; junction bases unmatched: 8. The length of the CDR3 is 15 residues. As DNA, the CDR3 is TGTGCCAGCAGTTCCTGGACAGGGGGCGAAGGTGGCTACACCTTC. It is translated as CASSSWTGGEGGYTF.